The rows below give T cell receptor beta chains drawn from one sample of a study of shared clonotypes between healthy human individuals. Assay used: immunoSEQ multiplex PCR; TCRdb lists only in-frame clones, some missing. The sample contains under 1,900,000 clones, approximately 98.5% of which appear only once. The material sequenced was naive CD4+ T cells sorted from blood. These receptors were obtained from a man aged 30-40 years in good health. CDR3s include the opening cysteine and the closing phenylalanine or tryptophan. The order of the fields is CDR3 DNA, CDR3 protein, J gene, V gene, clone size, D gene. A D gene is named only where the DNA matches it firmly. Size tells how often a clone was seen (once, few, many) or the class of an expanded clone, and some rows leave it out.

TGTGCCAGCAGCCGATCTTGGAGACCCAACACCGGGGAGCTGTTTTTT CASSRSWRPNTGELFF TRBJ2-2 TRBV13 . .
TGTGCCAGCGTCTGGGACAGGGGGAACTATGGCTACACCTTC CASVWDRGNYGYTF TRBJ1-2 TRBV2 . TRBD1
TGTGCCTGGAGGGGACTCTCCTACGAGCAGTACTTC CAWRGLSYEQYF TRBJ2-7 TRBV30 . .
TGTGCCAGCAGCGCCCTTCTAGCGGGCGATCACAATGAGCAGTTCTTC CASSALLAGDHNEQFF TRBJ2-1 TRBV11-2 . TRBD2
TGTGCCACCCGAAGACAGGGCTCATTCTACGAGCAGTACTTC CATRRQGSFYEQYF TRBJ2-7 TRBV10-3 once TRBD1
TGCGCCAGCAGCTTGGCCTGGGTCAATGAGCAGTTCTTC CASSLAWVNEQFF TRBJ2-1 TRBV5-1 . .
TGTGCCAGCAGCCCCCCGGGACTACCCTACAATGAGCAGTTCTTC CASSPPGLPYNEQFF TRBJ2-1 TRBV7-2 . TRBD2
TGCGCCAGCAGCCAAGGATGGGGACAGGGGTCAGATACGCAGTATTTT CASSQGWGQGSDTQYF TRBJ2-3 TRBV4-3 . TRBD1
TGTGCCAGCAGCATAAGACAGGGGGCGGCCGCTGAGCAGTTCTTC CASSIRQGAAAEQFF TRBJ2-1 TRBV11-3 once TRBD1
TGCGCCAGCAGCTTTACGGGAGGGCTCGCAGATACGCAGTATTTT CASSFTGGLADTQYF TRBJ2-3 TRBV5-1 . TRBD2
TGTGCCAGCTCACCTAGGACACGAGCGGGATCCTACGAGCAGTACTTC CASSPRTRAGSYEQYF TRBJ2-7 TRBV18 . TRBD2